This entry describes one T cell receptor (beta chain). Its antigen remains unidentified. This record belongs to a study of T-cell reconstitution after alpha-beta-depleted transplantation in children. Study-level findings and limits: From surviving recipient T cells and thymic progenitors came the high day-60 TCRbeta diversity observed in some patients. Alpha-beta T cells about two months after transplant reportedly derived from several hundred expanded graft clones.

V lost 2 bases and J lost 0, with 17 bases in between. The CDR3 has 17 amino acids. CDR1 and CDR2 from the germline V gene are SGDLS and YYNGEE. Unique molecular identifiers tagged the TCRbeta library. TCRdb re-derived calls from the PCR reads in MiXCR, one entry per CDR3 protein. The profile shows 300,000 to 350,000 distinct CDR3 sequences, around 20% of them singletons. Sequenced material: PBMCs, mostly from graft donor cells, taken 180 days after TCRalphabeta/CD19-depleted stem cell transplant. V and J are TRBV9 and TRBJ1-1, with D possibly matching TRBD1 (6 bases). The TCR comes from a male patient younger than 18 who had a stem cell transplant for acute lymphoblastic leukemia, so the T cells may come from the graft donor. CDR3 DNA sequence: TGTGCCAGCAGCGTGACCGGGACACCAGGGTTGAACACTGAAGCTTTCTTT. It is translated as CASSVTGTPGLNTEAFF.